Listed here is a single T cell receptor beta chain. The sample belongs to a study of blood T cell repertoires in COVID-19. Background on the study: Italy, Spain and the United States were the sources of the convalescent and acute COVID-19 samples. PBMCs, B-cell-depleted T cells, or T cells provided the cDNA or gDNA that made up the material.

Membership in each cohort depended on participant-reported clinical history. Under the authors' procedure: By means of reference gene primer amplification, nucleated cell counts were estimated. The repertoire was sequenced with immunoSEQ multiplex PCR; TCRdb's copy has only in-frame clones and lacks some. Clonal size and the V and J genes are those of that table, whereas D and trimming came from the DNA. The profile covers roughly 430,000 clones, with around 90% appearing a single time and about 2.1% taken by the ten largest. Material for sequencing was PBMCs or T cells enriched from blood (not recorded which). The clonotype was recovered from a woman in her thirties or forties with acute COVID-19.

For the CDR3, the DNA is TGTGCCAGCAGCTTGGGGGCGGGTCCCATATACACCTTC. Its translation: CASSLGAGPIYTF. The gene calls are TRBV5-6 and TRBJ1-2; D ambiguous. The germline gives CDR1 SGHDT, CDR2 YYEEEE. The V gene lost 0 bases and the J gene lost 11 bases, with 14 bases spanning the gap. CDR3 length equals 13 residues.